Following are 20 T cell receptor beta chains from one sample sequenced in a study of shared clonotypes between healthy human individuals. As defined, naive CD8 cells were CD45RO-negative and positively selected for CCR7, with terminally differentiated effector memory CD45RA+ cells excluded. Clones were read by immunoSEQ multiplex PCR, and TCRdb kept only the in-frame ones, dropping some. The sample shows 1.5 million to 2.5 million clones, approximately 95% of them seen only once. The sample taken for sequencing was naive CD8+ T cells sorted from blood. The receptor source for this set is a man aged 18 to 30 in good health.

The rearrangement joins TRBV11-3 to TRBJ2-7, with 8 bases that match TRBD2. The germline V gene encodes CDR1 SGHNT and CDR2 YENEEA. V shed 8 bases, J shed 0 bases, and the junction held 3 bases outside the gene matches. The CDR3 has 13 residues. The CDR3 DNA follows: TGTGCCAGCTCAGCGGGAGTCTCCTACGAGCAGTACTTC. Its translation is CASSAGVSYEQYF.

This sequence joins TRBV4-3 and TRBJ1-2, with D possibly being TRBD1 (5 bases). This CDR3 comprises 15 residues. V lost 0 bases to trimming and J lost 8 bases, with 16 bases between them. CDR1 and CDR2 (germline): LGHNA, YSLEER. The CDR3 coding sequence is TGCGCCAGCAGCCAAGATAGAGGGGCGGGGAAGGGCTACACCTTC. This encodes CASSQDRGAGKGYTF.

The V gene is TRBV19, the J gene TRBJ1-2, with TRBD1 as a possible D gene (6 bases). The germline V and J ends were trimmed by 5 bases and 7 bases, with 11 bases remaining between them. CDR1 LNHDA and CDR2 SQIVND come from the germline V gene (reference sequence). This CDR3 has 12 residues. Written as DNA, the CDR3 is TGTGCCAGTAGTTCCTGGACAGTTGGCTACACCTTC. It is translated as CASSSWTVGYTF.

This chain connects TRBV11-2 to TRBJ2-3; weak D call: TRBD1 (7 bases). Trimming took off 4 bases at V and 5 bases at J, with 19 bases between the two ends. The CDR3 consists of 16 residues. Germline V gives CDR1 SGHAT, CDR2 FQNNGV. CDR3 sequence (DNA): TGTGCCAGCAGCTGGGACTGGGGGACAGAAATAGATACGCAGTATTTT. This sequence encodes CASSWDWGTEIDTQYF.

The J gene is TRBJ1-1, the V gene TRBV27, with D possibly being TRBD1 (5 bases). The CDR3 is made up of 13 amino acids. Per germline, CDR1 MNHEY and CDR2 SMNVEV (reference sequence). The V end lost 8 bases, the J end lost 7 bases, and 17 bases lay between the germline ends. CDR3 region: CASWARGWGEAFF. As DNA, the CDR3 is TGTGCCAGCTGGGCTAGGGGCTGGGGTGAAGCTTTCTTT.

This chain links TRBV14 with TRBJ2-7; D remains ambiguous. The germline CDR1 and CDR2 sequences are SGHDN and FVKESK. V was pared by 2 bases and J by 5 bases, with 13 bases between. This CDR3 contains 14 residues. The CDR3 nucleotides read TGTGCCAGCAGCCAACCGGACGATATCAACGAGCAGTACTTC. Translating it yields CASSQPDDINEQYF.

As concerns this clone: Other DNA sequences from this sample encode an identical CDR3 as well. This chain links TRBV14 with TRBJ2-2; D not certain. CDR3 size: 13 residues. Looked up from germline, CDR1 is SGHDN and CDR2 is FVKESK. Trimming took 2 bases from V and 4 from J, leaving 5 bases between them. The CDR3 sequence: CASSQLRTGELFF. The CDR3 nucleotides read TGTGCCAGCAGCCAACTCCGCACCGGGGAGCTGTTTTTT.

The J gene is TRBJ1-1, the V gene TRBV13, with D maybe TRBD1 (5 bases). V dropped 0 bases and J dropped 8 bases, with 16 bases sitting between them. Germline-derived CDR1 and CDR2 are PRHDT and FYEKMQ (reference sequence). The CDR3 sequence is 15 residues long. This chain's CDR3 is CASSLGLGGSREAFF. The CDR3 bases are TGTGCCAGCAGCTTAGGATTGGGGGGTTCAAGGGAAGCTTTCTTT.

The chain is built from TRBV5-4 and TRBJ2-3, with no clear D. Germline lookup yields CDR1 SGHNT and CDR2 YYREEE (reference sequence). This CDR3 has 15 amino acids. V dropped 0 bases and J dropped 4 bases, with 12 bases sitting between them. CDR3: CASSLGPFGADTQYF. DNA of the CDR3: TGTGCCAGCAGCTTGGGGCCCTTTGGGGCAGATACGCAGTATTTT.

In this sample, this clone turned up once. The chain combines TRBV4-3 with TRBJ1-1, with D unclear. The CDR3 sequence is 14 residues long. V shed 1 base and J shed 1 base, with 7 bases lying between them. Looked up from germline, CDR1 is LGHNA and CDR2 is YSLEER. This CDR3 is CASSQGISNTEAFF. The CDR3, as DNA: TGCGCCAGCAGCCAAGGAATCTCGAACACTGAAGCTTTCTTT.

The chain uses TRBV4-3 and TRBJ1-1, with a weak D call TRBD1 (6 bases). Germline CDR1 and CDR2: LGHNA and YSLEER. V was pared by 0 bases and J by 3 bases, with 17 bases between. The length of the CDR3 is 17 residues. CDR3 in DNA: TGCGCCAGCAGCCAAGATATAGGGGGTCCAAGGGACACTGAAGCTTTCTTT. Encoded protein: CASSQDIGGPRDTEAFF.

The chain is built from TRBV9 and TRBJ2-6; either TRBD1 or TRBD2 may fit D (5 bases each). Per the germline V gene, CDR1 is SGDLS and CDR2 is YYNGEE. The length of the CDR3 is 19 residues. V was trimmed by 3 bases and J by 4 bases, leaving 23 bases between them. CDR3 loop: CASSALEGQGPRGANVLTF. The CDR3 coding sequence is TGTGCCAGCAGCGCCCTCGAGGGGCAGGGCCCTAGGGGGGCCAACGTCCTGACTTTC. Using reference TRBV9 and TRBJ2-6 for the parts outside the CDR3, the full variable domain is DSGVTQTPKHLITATGQRVTLRCSPRSGDLSVYWYQQSLDQGLQFLIQYYNGEERAKGNILERFSAQQFPDLHSELNLSSLELGDSALYFCASSALEGQGPRGANVLTFGAGSRLTVL.

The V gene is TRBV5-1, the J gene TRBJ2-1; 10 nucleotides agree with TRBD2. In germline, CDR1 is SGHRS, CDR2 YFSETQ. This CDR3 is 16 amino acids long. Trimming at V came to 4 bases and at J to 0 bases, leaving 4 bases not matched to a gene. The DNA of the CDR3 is TGCGCCAGCAGCCCCCTAGCGGGGGCCTCCTACAATGAGCAGTTCTTC. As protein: CASSPLAGASYNEQFF.

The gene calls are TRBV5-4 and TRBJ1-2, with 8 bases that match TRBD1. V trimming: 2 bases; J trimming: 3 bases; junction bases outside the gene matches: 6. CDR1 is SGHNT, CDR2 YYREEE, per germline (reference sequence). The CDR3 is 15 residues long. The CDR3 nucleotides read TGTGCCAGCAGCTTTCAGGGGGCGGAAGACTATGGCTACACCTTC. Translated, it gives CASSFQGAEDYGYTF. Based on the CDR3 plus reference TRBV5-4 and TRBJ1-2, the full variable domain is ETGVTQSPTHLIKTRGQQVTLRCSSQSGHNTVSWYQQALGQGPQFIFQYYREEENGRGNFPPRFSGLQFPNYSSELNVNALELDDSALYLCASSFQGAEDYGYTFGSGTRLTVV.

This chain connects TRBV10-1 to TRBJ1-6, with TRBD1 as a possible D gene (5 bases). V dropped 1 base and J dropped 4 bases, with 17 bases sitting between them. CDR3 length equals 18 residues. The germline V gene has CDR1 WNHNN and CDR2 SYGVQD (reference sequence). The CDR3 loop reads CASSEYRKDRQYNSPLHF. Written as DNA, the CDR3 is TGCGCCAGCAGTGAGTATCGAAAAGATAGACAGTATAATTCACCCCTCCACTTT.

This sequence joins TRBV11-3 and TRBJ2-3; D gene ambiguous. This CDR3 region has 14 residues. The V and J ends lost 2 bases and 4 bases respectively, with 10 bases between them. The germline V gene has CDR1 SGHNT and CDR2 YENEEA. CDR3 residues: CASSLIGSADTQYF. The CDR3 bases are TGTGCCAGCAGCTTAATAGGGTCGGCAGATACGCAGTATTTT. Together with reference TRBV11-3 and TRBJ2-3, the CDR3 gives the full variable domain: EAGVVQSPRYKIIEKKQPVAFWCNPISGHNTLYWYLQNLGQGPELLIRYENEEAVDDSQLPKDRFSAERLKGVDSTLKIQPAELGDSAVYLCASSLIGSADTQYFGPGTRLTVL.

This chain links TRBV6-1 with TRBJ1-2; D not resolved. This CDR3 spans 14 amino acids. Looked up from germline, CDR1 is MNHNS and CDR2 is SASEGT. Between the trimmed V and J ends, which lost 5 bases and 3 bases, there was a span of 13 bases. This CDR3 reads CASSKGDEYYGYTF. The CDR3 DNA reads TGTGCCAGCAGTAAGGGTGATGAGTACTATGGCTACACCTTC.

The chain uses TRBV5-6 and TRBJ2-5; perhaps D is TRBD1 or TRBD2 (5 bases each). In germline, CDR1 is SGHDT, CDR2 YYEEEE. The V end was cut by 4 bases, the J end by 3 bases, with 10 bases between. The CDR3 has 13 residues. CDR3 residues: CASSRGIEETQYF. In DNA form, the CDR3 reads TGTGCCAGCAGCCGGGGCATAGAAGAGACCCAGTACTTC.

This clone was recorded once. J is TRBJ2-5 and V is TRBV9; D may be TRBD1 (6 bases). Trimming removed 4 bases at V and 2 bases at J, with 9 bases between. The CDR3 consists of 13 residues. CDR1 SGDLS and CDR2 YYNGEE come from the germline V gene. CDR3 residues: CASSPGHQETQYF. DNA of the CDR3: TGTGCCAGCAGCCCGGGACATCAAGAGACCCAGTACTTC.

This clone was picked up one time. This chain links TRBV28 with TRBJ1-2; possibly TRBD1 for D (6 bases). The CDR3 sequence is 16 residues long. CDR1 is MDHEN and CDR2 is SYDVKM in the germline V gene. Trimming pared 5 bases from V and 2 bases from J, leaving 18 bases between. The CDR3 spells CASSPQGEGENYGYTF. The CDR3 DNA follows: TGTGCCAGCAGTCCCCAAGGAGAGGGGGAGAACTATGGCTACACCTTC.